This T cell receptor beta chain derives from a study of cytomegalovirus exposure and HLA in healthy donors (TCRdb year 2017). General notes on the study: In an earlier analysis of roughly 500 of the donors, 276 Gb of sequence data and approximately 100 million unique TCR beta sequences from some 170 million T cells were reported. Alongside the repertoire data, information on donor age, sex, ethnicity and CMV serostatus was compiled. HLA typing covered class I and class II loci at four-digit resolution. To predict cytomegalovirus infection status, the study brought together high-throughput TCR immunosequencing, statistical association of individual TCRs with disease status, and machine learning. The aim of the study was to test whether cataloging public T cell receptors could identify signatures of past pathogen exposure. Among about 370 genotyped donors of the cohort, an average of around 250,000 unique TCR beta nucleotide sequences was sequenced per donor, of which roughly 18% were non-productive. Because of strong linkage in the cohort, a handful of DR-DQ haplotypes were treated as single units for association and clustering. In a later genetic analysis, genome-wide SNP genotypes for about 55% of the 666 donors were used, and that subset was treated as a discovery cohort. Rather than using new phenotypic data, the later analysis identified candidate immune exposures from TCR beta sequences and from how often those sequences occurred across donors. An earlier analysis of roughly 600 of the donors used high-throughput TCR beta sequencing to judge whether each TCR beta V gene segment behaved as functional or pseudogenic. A later analysis re-analyzed previously published TCR beta repertoires from roughly 690 donors and added high-resolution HLA genotyping to study TCR occurrence patterns. The genetic ancestry cluster associated with self-reported Caucasian donors included about four fifths of the 300 to 400 genotyped donors. The T cell repertoires of some 670 subjects were profiled by immunosequencing and related to cytomegalovirus serostatus. The number of donors typed differed by locus, with roughly 629-640 for A, B, C, DRB1 and DQB1, 522 for DQA1, about 610 for DPA1, and around 460 for DPB1. All discovery cohort repertoires had been generated using a single sequencing platform. An early release covering some 640 HLA-typed donors comprised about 300 gigabases of sequencing data and roughly 86 million unique TCR sequences. Besides the first cohort of around 670 subjects, a separate validation cohort made up of 120 different subjects was used.

The cohort comprised fewer than 700 healthy bone marrow donors. At the time of sampling, every cohort member was nominally healthy, though immune exposures that went unrecorded were likely present. The donor was CMV seronegative and was included in the group of 352 seronegative cohort members. A peripheral blood sample was provided by each donor, and peripheral blood mononuclear cells were used for TCR beta sequencing. The Qiagen DNeasy Blood Extraction Kit was used to extract genomic DNA from the blood cell samples. Broader findings and caveats from the paper: In vitro tests confirmed that a few of the cytomegalovirus-associated TCR beta chains recognize cytomegalovirus antigens. The classifier was reported to diagnose cytomegalovirus status with high specificity and sensitivity in both the original and validation cohorts. In a later analysis, several top co-occurrence clusters were reported to appear linked to parvovirus B19, influenza, CMV and Epstein-Barr virus. A cluster of highly shared sequence variants was judged likely to be a technical artifact of the sequencing pipeline. Sequencing depth was assumed to be roughly uniform across donors in the presence/absence analyses, though that assumption may not hold. In a later analysis, the rate of TCR association differed among HLA loci, with DRB1 alleles having the most associated TCRs and HLA-C alleles having the fewest. A further reported finding was that TCR beta sequences accurately predicted the HLA-A and HLA-B alleles for most subjects in the first cohort. A later analysis found that HLA-associated TCR beta chains were more clonally expanded and had lower generation probabilities than equally common non-associated chains. The study gave a list of about 150 TCR beta chains associated with cytomegalovirus. Specific HLA alleles were associated with over 15,000 TCR beta sequences at a false discovery rate of 0.05 in a later analysis. A later analysis found that most CMV-associated TCR beta chains appeared HLA-restricted, with HLA associations seemingly driven largely by CMV exposure. Linkage disequilibrium might explain the correlated functional status among segregating V segments, but an unknown experimental factor could not be excluded. It was suggested by the authors that the approach could potentially be generalized to other disease states and immunological phenotypes. In a later genetic analysis, a missense DCLRE1C variant was associated with V-gene and J-gene trimming of TCR beta chains, and the association was replicated in an independent cohort. The cohort was sequenced for TCR beta chains only, and without alpha or paired-chain data the features that could be detected were limited. Broadly in line with IMGT annotations, most TCR beta V segments showed up in productive rearrangements about 87% or about 30% of the time in an earlier analysis of approximately 600 of the donors. Because counts were too low, about 18 rarely observed V segments, including chromosome 9 orphons, were excluded from the earlier analysis of 587 of the donors. For the cohort, immune exposure information was limited to CMV serostatus. While some public TCRs were present in many individuals, most TCR sequences turned up only very rarely across donors. HLA typing was unavailable for some donors at each locus, so association tests used only the typed subset. According to a later genetic analysis, donors in an Asian-associated ancestry cluster had fewer N-insertions in productive TCRs than the approximately 610-donor mean. The 87-base-pair reads could not distinguish some IMGT-functional V segments, including TRBV6-2 and TRBV6-3, so those segments were excluded. When HLA alleles, especially DR and DQ, strongly co-occurred, attributing TCR associations to individual alleles was difficult.

The library relied on the immunoSEQ multiplex PCR assay. A mixture of 60 forward primers for TCR Vbeta segments and 13 reverse primers for TCR Jbeta segments was used in the multiplex PCR. The CDR3 region of rearranged TCR beta genes was amplified from genomic DNA by a multiplex PCR assay. On the Illumina HiSeq System, the amplified TCR beta libraries were sequenced as 87-base-pair reads. Turning to the authors' computational methods: A later analysis tallied roughly 78 million unique TCR beta chains across the 666 repertoires, and about 10 million of those chains were shared by two or more donors. A nearest-neighbor algorithm error-corrected the raw reads and collapsed the reads into unique sequences, merging closely related sequences to remove PCR and sequencing errors. V, D and J gene segments were assigned by aligning CDR3 sequences to IMGT reference sequences. For a sequence to be retained, a match of at least six nucleotides was required to both a V gene segment and a J gene segment. A rearrangement counted as productive if the CDR3 had no stop codons and remained in frame with V and J, and every other rearrangement counted as non-productive. Following IMGT convention, CDR3 was defined as the stretch from the second conserved V-encoded cysteine to the conserved J-encoded phenylalanine. Sequences without an unambiguous match to a single V gene segment were excluded from the earlier analysis of a few hundred of the donors. An earlier analysis of about 600 of the donors called V segments functional above 56.7% productive rearrangements and segregating when the between-donor standard deviation exceeded 5%. To diagnose cytomegalovirus status from the catalog of TCR beta chain sequences, a statistical classification framework was built. A later analysis assigned V and J genes by comparing TCR nucleotide sequences with IMGT/GENE-DB human TR gene sequences. A later analysis assigned CDR3 sequences and most-parsimonious VDJ recombination scenarios with the TCRdist pipeline. A later analysis defined each TCR beta chain by its CDR3 amino acid sequence plus V-gene family, and excluded reads lacking a unique V-gene family. To address suspected cross-contamination and a sequencing artifact, a later analysis removed 450 to 700 highly shared, low-generation-probability nucleotide sequences. For each public chain, a later analysis derived a clonal expansion index from normalized ranks of inferred template counts within each repertoire. Generation probabilities in a later analysis came from a VDJ recombination model fitted to out-of-frame rearrangements, and those results were checked against IGoR. In a later analysis, TCR-TCR, TCR-HLA and TCR-CMV co-occurrence was scored with hypergeometric tests, and a repertoire-size bias correction was applied to TCR pairs. A later analysis estimated false discovery rates by permuting HLA or CMV assignments 20 times. A later analysis grouped co-occurring TCRs with DBSCAN, adding TCRdist sequence similarity when clustering within HLA-allele-positive subsets. Repertoires with fewer than 30,000 or more than 120,000 public chains were left out of co-occurrence clustering, as were about five repertoires with anomalous nucleotide sharing. TCRdb carries this immuneACCESS record with in-frame sequences only. Its versions omit some clonotypes, under half of them owing to an unresolved V gene in the studies checked, with the rest unexplained. The V and J calls and the clone size are those of that table, but D and trimming were determined from the DNA. The sample table holds 150,000 to 200,000 clones, of which over 75% were seen once. About 1.9% of the sample is held by the ten biggest clonotypes.

Concerning this clone: Its antigen remains undetermined. No base-level quality is on record; no much larger clone is a single base apart.

The CDR3 holds 15 amino acids from the cysteine to the phenylalanine. Just CDR3 DNA is preserved here, 45 bases in frame from base 1. The sequence joins TRBV12-2 to TRBJ2-7; TRBD2 is the table's D call and was not checked against the DNA. TRBV12-2 is annotated as a pseudogene. Specimen: PBMCs. This TCR came from a woman under 30 in good health and CMV-seronegative. The CDR3 protein is CASRLERERLNEQYF. The DNA sequence is as follows: TGTGCAAGTCGCTTAGAACGGGAGCGGTTAAACGAGCAGTACTTC.